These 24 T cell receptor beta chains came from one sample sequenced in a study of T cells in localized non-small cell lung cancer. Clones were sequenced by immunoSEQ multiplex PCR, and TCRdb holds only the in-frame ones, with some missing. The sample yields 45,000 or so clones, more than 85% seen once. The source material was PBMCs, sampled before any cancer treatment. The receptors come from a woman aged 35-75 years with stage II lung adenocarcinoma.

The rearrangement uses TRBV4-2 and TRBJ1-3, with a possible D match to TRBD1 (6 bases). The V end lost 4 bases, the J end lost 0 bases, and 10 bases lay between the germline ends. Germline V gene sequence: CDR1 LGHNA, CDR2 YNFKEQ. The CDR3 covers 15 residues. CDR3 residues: CASSPTGSSGNTIYF. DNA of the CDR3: TGTGCCAGCAGCCCTACAGGGAGCTCTGGAAACACCATATATTTT.

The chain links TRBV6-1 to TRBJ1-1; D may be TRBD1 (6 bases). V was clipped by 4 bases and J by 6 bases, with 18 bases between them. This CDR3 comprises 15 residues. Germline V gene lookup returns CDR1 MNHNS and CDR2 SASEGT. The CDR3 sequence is CASSVGVGGRPEAFF. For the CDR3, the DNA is TGTGCCAGCAGTGTAGGGGTGGGGGGGCGACCTGAAGCTTTCTTT.

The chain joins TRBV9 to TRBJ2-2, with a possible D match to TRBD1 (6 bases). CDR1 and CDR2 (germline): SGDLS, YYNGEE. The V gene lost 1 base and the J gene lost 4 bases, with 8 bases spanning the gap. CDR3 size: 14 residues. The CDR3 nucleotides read TGTGCCAGCAGCGTATTACAGGGCACCGGGGAGCTGTTTTTT. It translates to CASSVLQGTGELFF.

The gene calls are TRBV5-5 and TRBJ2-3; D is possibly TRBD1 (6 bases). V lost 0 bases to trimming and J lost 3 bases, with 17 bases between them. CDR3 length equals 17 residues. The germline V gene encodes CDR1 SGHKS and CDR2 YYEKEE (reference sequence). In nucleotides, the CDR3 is TGTGCCAGCAGCTTGGGCTGGGGGCTCTTTGGAACAGATACGCAGTATTTT. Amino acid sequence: CASSLGWGLFGTDTQYF.

CDR3 DNA: TGTGCCAGCAGTTCCTCCGGGACAGGGCCCTACGAGCAGTACTTC. This sequence encodes CASSSSGTGPYEQYF. This chain uses TRBV28 with TRBJ2-7, with TRBD1 identical over 9 bases. Germline CDR1 MDHEN, CDR2 SYDVKM. This CDR3 has 15 amino acids. J lost 2 bases, V lost 4 bases, and 6 bases had no gene match.

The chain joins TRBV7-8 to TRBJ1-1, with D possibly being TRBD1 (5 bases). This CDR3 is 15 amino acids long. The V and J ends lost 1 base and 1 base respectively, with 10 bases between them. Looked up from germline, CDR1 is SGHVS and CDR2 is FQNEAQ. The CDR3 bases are TGTGCCAGCAGCTTAGTGGCAGGGACGAACACTGAAGCTTTCTTT. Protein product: CASSLVAGTNTEAFF.

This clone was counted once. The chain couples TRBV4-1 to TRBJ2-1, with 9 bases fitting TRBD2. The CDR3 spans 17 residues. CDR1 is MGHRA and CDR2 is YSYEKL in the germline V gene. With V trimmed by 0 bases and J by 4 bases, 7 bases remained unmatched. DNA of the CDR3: TGCGCCAGCAGCCAAGATAGCGCGGGAGGGTTATACAATGAGCAGTTCTTC. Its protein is CASSQDSAGGLYNEQFF.

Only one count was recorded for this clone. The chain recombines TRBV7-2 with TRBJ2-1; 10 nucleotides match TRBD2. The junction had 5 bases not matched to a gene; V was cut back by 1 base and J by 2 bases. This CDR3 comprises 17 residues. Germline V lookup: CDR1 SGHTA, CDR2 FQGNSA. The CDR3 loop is CASSLGSSGGAYNEQFF. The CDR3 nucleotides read TGTGCCAGCAGCTTAGGTTCAAGCGGGGGGGCCTACAATGAGCAGTTCTTC.

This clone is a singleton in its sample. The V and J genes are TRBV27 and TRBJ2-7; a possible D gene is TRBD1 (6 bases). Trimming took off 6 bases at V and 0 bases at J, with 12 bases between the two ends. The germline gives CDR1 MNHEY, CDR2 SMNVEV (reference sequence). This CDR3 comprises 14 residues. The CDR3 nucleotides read TGTGCCAGCAGCCCAGACAGGAGCTCCTACGAGCAGTACTTC. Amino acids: CASSPDRSSYEQYF.

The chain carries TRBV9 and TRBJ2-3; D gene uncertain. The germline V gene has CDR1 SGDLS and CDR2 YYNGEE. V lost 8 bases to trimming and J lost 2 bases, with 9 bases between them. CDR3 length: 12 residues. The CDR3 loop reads CASNEYTDTQYF. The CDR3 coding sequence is TGTGCCAGTAACGAATACACAGATACGCAGTATTTT.

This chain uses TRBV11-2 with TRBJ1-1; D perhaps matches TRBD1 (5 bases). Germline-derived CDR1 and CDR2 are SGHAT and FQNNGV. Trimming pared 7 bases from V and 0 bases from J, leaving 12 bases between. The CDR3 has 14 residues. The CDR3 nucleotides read TGTGCCAGCATCGACAGAAAAATGAACACTGAAGCTTTCTTT. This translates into CASIDRKMNTEAFF.

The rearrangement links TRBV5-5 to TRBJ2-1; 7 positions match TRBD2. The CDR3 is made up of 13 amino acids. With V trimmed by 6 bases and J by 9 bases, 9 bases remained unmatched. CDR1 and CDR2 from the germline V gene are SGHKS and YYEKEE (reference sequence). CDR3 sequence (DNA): TGTGCCAGCAACCGCCAACTAGCGCCTGAGCAGTTCTTC. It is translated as CASNRQLAPEQFF. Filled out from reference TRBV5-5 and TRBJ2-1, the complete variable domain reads DAGVTQSPTHLIKTRGQQVTLRCSPISGHKSVSWYQQVLGQGPQFIFQYYEKEERGRGNFPDRFSARQFPNYSSELNVNALLLGDSALYLCASNRQLAPEQFFGPGTRLTVL.

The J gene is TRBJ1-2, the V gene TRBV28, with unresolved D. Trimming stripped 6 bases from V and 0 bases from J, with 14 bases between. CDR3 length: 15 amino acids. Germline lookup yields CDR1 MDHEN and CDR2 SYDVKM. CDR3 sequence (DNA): TGTGCCAGCAGATGGGCGGGGAGATCTAACTATGGCTACACCTTC. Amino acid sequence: CASRWAGRSNYGYTF.

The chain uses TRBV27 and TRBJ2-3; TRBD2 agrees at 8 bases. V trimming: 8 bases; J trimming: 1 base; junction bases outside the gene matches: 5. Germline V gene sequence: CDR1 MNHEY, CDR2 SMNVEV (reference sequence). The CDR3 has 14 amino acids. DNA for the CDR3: TGTGCCAGCGGTCGGGGGGGGCGCACAGATACGCAGTATTTT. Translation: CASGRGGRTDTQYF.

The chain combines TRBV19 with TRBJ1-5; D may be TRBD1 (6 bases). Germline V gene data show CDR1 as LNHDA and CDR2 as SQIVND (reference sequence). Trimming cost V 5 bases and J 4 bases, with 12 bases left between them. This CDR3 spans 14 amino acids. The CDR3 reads CASSAGQQNQPQHF. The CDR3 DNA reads TGTGCCAGTAGTGCTGGACAGCAAAATCAGCCCCAGCATTTT.

The CDR3 DNA sequence: TGCAGCGTTGATGTTCTTGCCTACAATGAGCAGTTCTTC. It encodes CSVDVLAYNEQFF. The chain carries TRBV29-1 and TRBJ2-1; unclear D gene. The germline CDR1 and CDR2 sequences are SQVTM and ANQGSEA. The CDR3 spans 13 residues. V shed 3 bases and J shed 2 bases, with 8 bases lying between them.

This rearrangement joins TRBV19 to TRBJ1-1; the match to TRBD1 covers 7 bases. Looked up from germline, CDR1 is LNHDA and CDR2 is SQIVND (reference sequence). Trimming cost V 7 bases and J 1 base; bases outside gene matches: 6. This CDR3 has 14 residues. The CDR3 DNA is TGTGCCAGTACTAAGGGGGCAACGAACACTGAAGCTTTCTTT. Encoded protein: CASTKGATNTEAFF.

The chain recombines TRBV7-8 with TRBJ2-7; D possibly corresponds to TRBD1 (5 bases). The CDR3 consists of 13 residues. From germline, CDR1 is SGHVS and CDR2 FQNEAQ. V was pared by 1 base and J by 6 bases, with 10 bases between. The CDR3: CASSLGQYSEQYF. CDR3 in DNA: TGTGCCAGCAGCTTAGGACAGTATAGCGAGCAGTACTTC.

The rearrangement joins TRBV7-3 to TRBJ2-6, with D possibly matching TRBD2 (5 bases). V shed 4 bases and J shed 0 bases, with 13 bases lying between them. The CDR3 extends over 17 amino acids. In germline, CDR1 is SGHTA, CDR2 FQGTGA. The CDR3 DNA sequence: TGTGCCAGCAGCTCTCGGGGTACCGGCTCTGGGGCCAACGTCCTGACTTTC. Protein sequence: CASSSRGTGSGANVLTF.

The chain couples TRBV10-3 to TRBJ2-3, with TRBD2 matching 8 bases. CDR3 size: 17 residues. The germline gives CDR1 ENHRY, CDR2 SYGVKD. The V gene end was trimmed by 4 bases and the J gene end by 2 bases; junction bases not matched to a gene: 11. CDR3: CAISGSLERGSTDTQYF. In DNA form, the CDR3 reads TGTGCCATCAGTGGTTCCCTGGAGCGGGGGTCCACAGATACGCAGTATTTT.

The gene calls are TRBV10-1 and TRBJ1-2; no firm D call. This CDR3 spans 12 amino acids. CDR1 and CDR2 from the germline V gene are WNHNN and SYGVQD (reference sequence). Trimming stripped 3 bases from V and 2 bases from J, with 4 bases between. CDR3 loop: CASSDENYGYTF. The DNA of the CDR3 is TGCGCCAGCAGTGATGAAAACTATGGCTACACCTTC.

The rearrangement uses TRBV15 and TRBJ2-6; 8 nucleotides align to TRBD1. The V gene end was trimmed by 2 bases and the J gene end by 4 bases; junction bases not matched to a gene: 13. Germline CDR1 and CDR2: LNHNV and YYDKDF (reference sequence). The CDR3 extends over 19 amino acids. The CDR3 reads CATSRPGQVGMGGANVLTF. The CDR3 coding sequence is TGTGCCACCAGCAGACCGGGACAGGTCGGGATGGGAGGGGCCAACGTCCTGACTTTC.

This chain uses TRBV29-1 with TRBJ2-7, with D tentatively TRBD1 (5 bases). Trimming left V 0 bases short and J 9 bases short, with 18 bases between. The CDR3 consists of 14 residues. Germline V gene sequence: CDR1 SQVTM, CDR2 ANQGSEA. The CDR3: CSVEDGAERIGQYF. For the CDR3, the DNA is TGCAGCGTTGAAGATGGGGCGGAGCGTATCGGGCAGTACTTC.

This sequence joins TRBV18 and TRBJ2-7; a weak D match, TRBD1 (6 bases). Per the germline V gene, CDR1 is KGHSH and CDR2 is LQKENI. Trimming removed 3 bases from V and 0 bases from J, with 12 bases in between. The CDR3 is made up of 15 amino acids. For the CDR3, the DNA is TGTGCCAGCTCACCGATATCGGACAGCTCCTACGAGCAGTACTTC. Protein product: CASSPISDSSYEQYF. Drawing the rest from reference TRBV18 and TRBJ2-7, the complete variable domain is NAGVMQNPRHLVRRRGQEARLRCSPMKGHSHVYWYRQLPEEGLKFMVYLQKENIIDESGMPKERFSAEFPKEGPSILRIQQVVRGDSAAYFCASSPISDSSYEQYFGPGTRLTVT.